This T cell receptor beta chain was recovered during a study of blood T cell repertoires in COVID-19. Study-wide background: Spain, Italy and the United States supplied samples that represented acute and convalescent COVID-19. PBMCs, B-cell-depleted T cells, or T cells were the source of the cDNA or gDNA that made up the material.

Repertoires were generated with immunoSEQ multiplex PCR, while TCRdb's copy carries only in-frame clones and drops some. This table holds tens of thousands of clones, 70% to 90% found once. There are 15 residues in the CDR3. Between the trimmed V and J ends, which lost 4 bases and 0 bases, there was a span of 10 bases. Germline V gives CDR1 SNHLY, CDR2 FYNNEI. The chain has TRBV2 and TRBJ1-3, with D perhaps matching TRBD1 (5 bases). This TCR was recovered from a man between 45 and 60 years old with active COVID-19. Sequencing input: peripheral blood. The DNA for the CDR3 is TGTGCCAGCAGTGTACAGGCCCTCTCTGGAAACACCATATATTTT. Encoded protein: CASSVQALSGNTIYF.